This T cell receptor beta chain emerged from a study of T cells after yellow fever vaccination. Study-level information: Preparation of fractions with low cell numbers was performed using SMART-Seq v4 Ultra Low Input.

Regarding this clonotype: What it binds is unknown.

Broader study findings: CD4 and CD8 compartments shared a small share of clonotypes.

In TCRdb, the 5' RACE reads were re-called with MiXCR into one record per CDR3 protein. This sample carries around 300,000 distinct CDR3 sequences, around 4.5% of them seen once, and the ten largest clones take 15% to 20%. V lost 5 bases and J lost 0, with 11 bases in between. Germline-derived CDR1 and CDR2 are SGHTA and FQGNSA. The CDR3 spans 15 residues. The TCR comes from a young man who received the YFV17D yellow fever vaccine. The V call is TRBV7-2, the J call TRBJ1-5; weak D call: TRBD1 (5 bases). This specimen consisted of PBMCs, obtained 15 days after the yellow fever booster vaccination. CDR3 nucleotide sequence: TGTGCCAGCAGCCGGGGGGAGGCTAGCAATCAGCCCCAGCATTTT. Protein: CASSRGEASNQPQHF.